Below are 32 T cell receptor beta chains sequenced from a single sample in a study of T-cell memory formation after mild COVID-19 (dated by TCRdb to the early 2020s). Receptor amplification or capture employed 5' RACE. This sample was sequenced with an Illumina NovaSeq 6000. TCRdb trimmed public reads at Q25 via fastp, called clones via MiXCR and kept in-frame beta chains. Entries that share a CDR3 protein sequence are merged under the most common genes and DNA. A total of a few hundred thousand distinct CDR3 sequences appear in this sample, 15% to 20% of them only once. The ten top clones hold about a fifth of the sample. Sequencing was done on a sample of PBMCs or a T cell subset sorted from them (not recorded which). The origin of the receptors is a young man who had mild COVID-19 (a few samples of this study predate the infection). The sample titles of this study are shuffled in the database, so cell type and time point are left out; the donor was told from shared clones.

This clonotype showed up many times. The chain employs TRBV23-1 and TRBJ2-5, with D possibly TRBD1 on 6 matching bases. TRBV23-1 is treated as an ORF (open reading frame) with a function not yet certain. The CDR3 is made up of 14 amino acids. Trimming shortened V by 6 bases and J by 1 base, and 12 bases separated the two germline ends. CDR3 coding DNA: TGCGCCAGCAGGACAGGACTTCCCCAAGAGACCCAGTACTTC. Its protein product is CASRTGLPQETQYF.

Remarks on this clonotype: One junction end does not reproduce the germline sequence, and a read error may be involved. CDR3 bases: TGCAGCGCTAGGGCAGGGGAACCCTACGAGCAGTACTTC. This translates into CSARAGEPYEQYF. The chain links TRBV20-1 to TRBJ2-7, with a possible D match to TRBD1 (6 bases). Germline lookup yields CDR1 DFQATT and CDR2 SNEGSKA (reference sequence). The CDR3 spans 13 residues.

CDR3 bases: TGTGCCAGCAGTTACGGGACAGGGATTACCGGGGAGCTGTTTTTT. Encoded protein: CASSYGTGITGELFF. This chain joins TRBV6-5 and TRBJ2-2; TRBD1 matches at 9 bases. The CDR3 runs 15 residues. Losses at the gene ends were 2 bases for V and 5 bases for J; bases not matched to a gene: 3. The V gene's germline CDR1 is MNHEY and CDR2 SVGAGI.

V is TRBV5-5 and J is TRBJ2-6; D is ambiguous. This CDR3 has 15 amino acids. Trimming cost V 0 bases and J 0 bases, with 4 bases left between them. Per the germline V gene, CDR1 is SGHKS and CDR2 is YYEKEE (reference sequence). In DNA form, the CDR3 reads TGTGCCAGCAGCTTGGTCGGCTCTGGGGCCAACGTCCTGACTTTC. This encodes CASSLVGSGANVLTF.

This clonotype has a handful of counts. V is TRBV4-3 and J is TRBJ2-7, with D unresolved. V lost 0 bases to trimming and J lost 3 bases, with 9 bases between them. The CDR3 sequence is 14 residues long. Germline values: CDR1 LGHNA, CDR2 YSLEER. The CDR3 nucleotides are TGCGCCAGCAGCCAAGATGGCAGAAACTACGAGCAGTACTTC. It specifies CASSQDGRNYEQYF.

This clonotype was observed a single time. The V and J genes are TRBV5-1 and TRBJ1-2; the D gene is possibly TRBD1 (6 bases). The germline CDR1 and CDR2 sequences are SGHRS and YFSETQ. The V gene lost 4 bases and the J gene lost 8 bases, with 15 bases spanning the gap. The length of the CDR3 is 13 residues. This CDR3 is CASSPYIGTGYTF. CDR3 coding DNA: TGCGCCAGCAGCCCGTATATTGGGACAGGCTACACCTTC.

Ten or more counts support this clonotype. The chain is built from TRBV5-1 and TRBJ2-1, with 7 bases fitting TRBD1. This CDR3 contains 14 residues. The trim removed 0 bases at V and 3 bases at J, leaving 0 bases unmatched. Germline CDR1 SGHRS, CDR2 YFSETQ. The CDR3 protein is CASSLGQGYNEQFF. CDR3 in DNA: TGCGCCAGCAGCTTGGGACAGGGCTACAATGAGCAGTTCTTC.

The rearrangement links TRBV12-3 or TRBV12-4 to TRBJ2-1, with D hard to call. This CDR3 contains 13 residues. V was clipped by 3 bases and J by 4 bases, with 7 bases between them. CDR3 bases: TGTGCCAGCAGTTTTGCCGGTTACAATGAGCAGTTCTTC. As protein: CASSFAGYNEQFF.

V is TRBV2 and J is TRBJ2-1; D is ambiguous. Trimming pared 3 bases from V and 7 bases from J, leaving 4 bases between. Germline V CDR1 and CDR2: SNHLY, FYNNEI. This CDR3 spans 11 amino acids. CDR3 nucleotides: TGTGCCAGCAGTGAGGAGAATGAGCAGTTCTTC. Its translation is CASSEENEQFF.

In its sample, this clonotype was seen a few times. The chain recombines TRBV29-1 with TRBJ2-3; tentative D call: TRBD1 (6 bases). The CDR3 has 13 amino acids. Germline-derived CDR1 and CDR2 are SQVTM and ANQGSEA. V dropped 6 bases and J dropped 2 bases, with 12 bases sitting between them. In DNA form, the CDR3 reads TGCAGCGTACAAGTGGGACACACAGATACGCAGTATTTT. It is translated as CSVQVGHTDTQYF.

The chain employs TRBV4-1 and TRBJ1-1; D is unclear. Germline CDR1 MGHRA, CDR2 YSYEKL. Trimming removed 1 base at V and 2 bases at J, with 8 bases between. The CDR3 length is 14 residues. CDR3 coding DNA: TGCGCCAGCAGCCAAGTATCGCTCAACACTGAAGCTTTCTTT. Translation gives CASSQVSLNTEAFF.

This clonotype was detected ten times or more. The CDR3 loop reads CASSPRRDGSTDTQYF. Written as DNA, the CDR3 is TGTGCCAGCAGTCCCCGACGCGACGGTAGCACAGATACGCAGTATTTT. The V call is TRBV12-3 or TRBV12-4, the J call TRBJ2-3, with unresolved D. The V end was cut by 5 bases, the J end by 0 bases, with 15 bases between. This CDR3 region has 16 residues.

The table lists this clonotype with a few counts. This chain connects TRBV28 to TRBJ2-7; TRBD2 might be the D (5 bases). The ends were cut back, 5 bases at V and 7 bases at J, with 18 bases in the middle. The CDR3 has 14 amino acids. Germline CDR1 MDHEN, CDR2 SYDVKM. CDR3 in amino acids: CASSPQAVRREQYF. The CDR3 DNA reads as TGTGCCAGCAGTCCACAAGCGGTGAGGCGAGAGCAGTACTTC.

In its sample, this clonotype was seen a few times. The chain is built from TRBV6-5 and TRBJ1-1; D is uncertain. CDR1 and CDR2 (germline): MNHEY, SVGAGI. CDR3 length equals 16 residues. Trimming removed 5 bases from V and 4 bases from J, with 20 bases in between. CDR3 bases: TGTGCCAGCAGTCGGCCGGGCCTCGGGGATGGCACTGAAGCTTTCTTT. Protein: CASSRPGLGDGTEAFF.

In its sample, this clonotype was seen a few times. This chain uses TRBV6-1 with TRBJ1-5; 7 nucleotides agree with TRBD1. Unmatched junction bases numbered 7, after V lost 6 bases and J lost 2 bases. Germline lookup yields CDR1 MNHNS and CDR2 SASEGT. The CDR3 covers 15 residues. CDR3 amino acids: CASRNQGGGNQPQHF. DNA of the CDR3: TGTGCCAGCAGGAATCAGGGGGGTGGCAATCAGCCCCAGCATTTT.

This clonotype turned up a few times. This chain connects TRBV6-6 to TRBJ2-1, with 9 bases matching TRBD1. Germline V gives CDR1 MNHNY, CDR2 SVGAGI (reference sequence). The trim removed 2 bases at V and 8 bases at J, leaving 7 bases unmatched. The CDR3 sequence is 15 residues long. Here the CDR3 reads CASSYKTGGPHEQFF. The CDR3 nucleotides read TGTGCCAGCAGTTACAAAACAGGGGGCCCCCATGAGCAGTTCTTC.

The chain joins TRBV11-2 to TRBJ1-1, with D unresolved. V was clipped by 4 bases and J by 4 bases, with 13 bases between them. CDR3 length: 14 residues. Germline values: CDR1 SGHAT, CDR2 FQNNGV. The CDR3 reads CASSYAGISTEAFF. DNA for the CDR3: TGTGCCAGCAGCTACGCGGGGATAAGCACTGAAGCTTTCTTT.

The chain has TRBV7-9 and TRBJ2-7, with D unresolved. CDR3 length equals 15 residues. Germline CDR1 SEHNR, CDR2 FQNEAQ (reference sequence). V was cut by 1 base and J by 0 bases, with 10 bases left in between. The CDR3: CASSLGSVSSYEQYF. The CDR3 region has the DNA TGTGCCAGCAGCTTAGGCAGCGTTAGCTCCTACGAGCAGTACTTC.

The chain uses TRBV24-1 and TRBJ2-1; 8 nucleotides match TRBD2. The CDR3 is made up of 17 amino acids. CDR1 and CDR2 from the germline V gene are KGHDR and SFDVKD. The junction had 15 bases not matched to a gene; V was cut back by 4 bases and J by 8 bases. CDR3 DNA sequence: TGTGCCACCAGTGACGGAGCGGGGGCCCTGGTTGGAGATGAGCAGTTCTTC. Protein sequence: CATSDGAGALVGDEQFF.

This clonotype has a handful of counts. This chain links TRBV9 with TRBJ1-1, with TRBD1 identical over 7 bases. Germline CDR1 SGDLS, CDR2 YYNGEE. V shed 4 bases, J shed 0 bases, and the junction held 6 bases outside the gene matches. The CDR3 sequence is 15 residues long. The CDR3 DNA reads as TGTGCCAGCAGCCCGGCCGGGACAGTGAACACTGAAGCTTTCTTT. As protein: CASSPAGTVNTEAFF.

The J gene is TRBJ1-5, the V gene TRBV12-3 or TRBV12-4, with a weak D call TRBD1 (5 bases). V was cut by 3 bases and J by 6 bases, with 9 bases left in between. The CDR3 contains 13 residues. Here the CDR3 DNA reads TGTGCCAGCAGTTTGAGGGGTTCTCAGCCCCAGCATTTT. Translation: CASSLRGSQPQHF.

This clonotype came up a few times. CDR3 in amino acids: CASSLAWAGRAGDTQYF. The CDR3 DNA reads TGTGCCAGCAGCTTAGCTTGGGCGGGGAGAGCCGGGGATACGCAGTATTTT. The chain has TRBV11-2 and TRBJ2-3, with D possibly matching TRBD2 (6 bases). Between the trimmed V and J ends, which lost 1 base and 6 bases, there was a span of 20 bases. The CDR3 covers 17 residues. Germline V gene sequence: CDR1 SGHAT, CDR2 FQNNGV.

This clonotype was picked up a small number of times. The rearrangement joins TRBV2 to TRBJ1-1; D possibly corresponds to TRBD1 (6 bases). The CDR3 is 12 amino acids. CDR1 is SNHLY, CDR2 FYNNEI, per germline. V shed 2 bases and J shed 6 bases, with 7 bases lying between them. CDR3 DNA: TGTGCCAGCAGTGAATGGGGGCCTGAAGCTTTCTTT. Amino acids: CASSEWGPEAFF. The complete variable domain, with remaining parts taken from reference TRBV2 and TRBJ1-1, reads EPEVTQTPSHQVTQMGQEVILRCVPISNHLYFYWYRQILGQKVEFLVSFYNNEISEKSEIFDDQFSVERPDGSNFTLKIRSTKLEDSAMYFCASSEWGPEAFFGQGTRLTVV.

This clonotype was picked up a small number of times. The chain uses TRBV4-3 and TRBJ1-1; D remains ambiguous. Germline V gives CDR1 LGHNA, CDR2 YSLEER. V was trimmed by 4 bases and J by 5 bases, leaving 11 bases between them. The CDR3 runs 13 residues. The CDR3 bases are TGCGCCAGCAGCCCCACCCGGAGGACTGAAGCTTTCTTT. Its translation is CASSPTRRTEAFF.

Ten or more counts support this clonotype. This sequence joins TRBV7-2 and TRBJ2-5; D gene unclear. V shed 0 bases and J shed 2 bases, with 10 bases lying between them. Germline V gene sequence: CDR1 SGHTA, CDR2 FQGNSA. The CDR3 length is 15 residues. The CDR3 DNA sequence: TGTGCCAGCAGCTTAGCGCTAGTTCCTCAAGAGACCCAGTACTTC. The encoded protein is CASSLALVPQETQYF.

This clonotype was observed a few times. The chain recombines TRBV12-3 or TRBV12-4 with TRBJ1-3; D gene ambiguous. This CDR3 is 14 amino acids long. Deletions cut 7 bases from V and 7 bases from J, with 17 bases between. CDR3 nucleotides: TGTGCCAGCACCCCCCGAGGGAGGCTTAACACCATATATTTT. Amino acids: CASTPRGRLNTIYF.

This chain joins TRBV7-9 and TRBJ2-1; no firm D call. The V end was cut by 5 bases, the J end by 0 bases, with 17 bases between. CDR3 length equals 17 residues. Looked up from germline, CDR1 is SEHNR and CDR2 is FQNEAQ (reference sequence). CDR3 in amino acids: CASSDSMEGFSYNEQFF. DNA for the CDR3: TGTGCCAGCAGCGATTCTATGGAAGGGTTCTCCTACAATGAGCAGTTCTTC.

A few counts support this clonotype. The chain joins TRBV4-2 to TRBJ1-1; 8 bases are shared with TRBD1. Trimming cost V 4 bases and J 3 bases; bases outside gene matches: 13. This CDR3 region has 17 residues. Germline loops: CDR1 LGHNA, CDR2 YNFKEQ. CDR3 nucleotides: TGTGCCAGCAGCCCTCGGACAGGGCTAGTTGACGACACTGAAGCTTTCTTT. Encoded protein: CASSPRTGLVDDTEAFF.

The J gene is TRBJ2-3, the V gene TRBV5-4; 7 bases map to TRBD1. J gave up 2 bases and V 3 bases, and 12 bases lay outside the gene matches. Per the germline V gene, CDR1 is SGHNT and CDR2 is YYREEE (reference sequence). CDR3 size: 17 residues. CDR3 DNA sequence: TGTGCCAGCAGCTCCTGGGACAGTCTCCTTTCCACAGATACGCAGTATTTT. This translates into CASSSWDSLLSTDTQYF.

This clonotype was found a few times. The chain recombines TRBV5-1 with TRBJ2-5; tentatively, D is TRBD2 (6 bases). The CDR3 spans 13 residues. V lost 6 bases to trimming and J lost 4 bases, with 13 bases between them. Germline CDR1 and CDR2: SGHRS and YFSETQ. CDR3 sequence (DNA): TGCGCCAGCACTCTCGGGAGCGGAGAGACCCAGTACTTC. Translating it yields CASTLGSGETQYF.

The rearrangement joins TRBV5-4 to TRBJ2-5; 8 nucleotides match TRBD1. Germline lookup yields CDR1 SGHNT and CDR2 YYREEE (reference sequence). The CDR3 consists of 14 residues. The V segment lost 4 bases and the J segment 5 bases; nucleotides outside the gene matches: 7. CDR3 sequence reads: CASSPDRGTETQYF. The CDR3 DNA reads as TGTGCCAGCAGCCCAGACAGGGGTACGGAGACCCAGTACTTC. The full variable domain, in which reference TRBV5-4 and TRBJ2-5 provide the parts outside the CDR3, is ETGVTQSPTHLIKTRGQQVTLRCSSQSGHNTVSWYQQALGQGPQFIFQYYREEENGRGNFPPRFSGLQFPNYSSELNVNALELDDSALYLCASSPDRGTETQYFGPGTRLLVL.

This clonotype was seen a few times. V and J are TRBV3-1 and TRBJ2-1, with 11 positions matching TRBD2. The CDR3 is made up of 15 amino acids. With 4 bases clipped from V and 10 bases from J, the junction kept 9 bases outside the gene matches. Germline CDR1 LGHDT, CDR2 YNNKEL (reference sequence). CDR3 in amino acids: CASSRMTSGVEEQFF. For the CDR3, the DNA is TGTGCCAGCAGCCGCATGACTAGCGGGGTAGAGGAGCAGTTCTTC.